This TCR beta chain was retrieved from a study of long-term antiretroviral therapy in people with HIV. Findings of the study overall: Missing from the dataset were any data on ART adherence, viral resistance or therapy changes.

CDR3 size: 16 residues. V was trimmed by 0 bases and J by 0 bases, leaving 9 bases between them. The germline V gene encodes CDR1 SGHDN and CDR2 FVKESK. Sequencing used immunoSEQ v3.0 at survey level. Sequenced by immunoSEQ multiplex PCR; TCRdb stores in-frame clones only, minus some. The repertoire consists of tens of thousands of clones, with approximately 80% occurring once and the leading ten covering under 8.5%. With respect to this clone: As yet, its antigen is unknown.

This chain links TRBV14 with TRBJ2-4; D gene uncertain. This sequence was found in a woman aged 45-59 years with HIV. The specimen comprised unsorted PBMCs, sampled 2 years after starting antiretroviral therapy. The CDR3 loop is CASSQDLRRAKNIQYF. The CDR3 DNA reads TGTGCCAGCAGCCAAGATTTGCGGAGAGCCAAAAACATTCAGTACTTC. Full variable domain (outside the CDR3, taken from reference TRBV14 and TRBJ2-4): EAGVTQFPSHSVIEKGQTVTLRCDPISGHDNLYWYRRVMGKEIKFLLHFVKESKQDESGMPNNRFLAERTGGTYSTLKVQPAELEDSGVYFCASSQDLRRAKNIQYFGAGTRLSVL.